The present T cell receptor beta chain was sequenced within a study of cytomegalovirus exposure and HLA in healthy donors. The germline gives CDR1 LNHNV, CDR2 YYDKDF (reference sequence). V was pared by 4 bases and J by 3 bases, with 9 bases of the junction left unmatched. The CDR3 length is 16 residues. Repertoires were generated with immunoSEQ multiplex PCR, while TCRdb's copy carries only in-frame clones and drops some. The data contain 170,000 or so clones, approximately 81% of them singletons. The TCR sequence derives from a man younger than 30 in good health and CMV-seropositive. Sequencing was done on a sample of PBMCs. The chain joins TRBV15 to TRBJ2-7; 10 nucleotides align to TRBD1. The CDR3 here is CATSMTGGTGDYEQYF. CDR3 nucleotides: TGTGCCACCAGCATGACCGGAGGGACAGGGGACTACGAGCAGTACTTC. Drawing the rest from reference TRBV15 and TRBJ2-7, the complete variable domain is DAMVIQNPRYQVTQFGKPVTLSCSQTLNHNVMYWYQQKSSQAPKLLFHYYDKDFNNEADTPDNFQSRRPNTSFCFLDIRSPGLGDTAMYLCATSMTGGTGDYEQYFGPGTRLTVT.